What follows are 21 T cell receptor beta chains derived from one specimen sequenced in a study of blood T cell repertoires in COVID-19. Sequencing used immunoSEQ multiplex PCR; TCRdb keeps in-frame clones, though not all of them. This table holds over 65,000 clones, roughly 90% found once. The sequenced material came from peripheral blood. Receptors originate from a man in his thirties or forties with acute or convalescent COVID-19.

The chain combines TRBV6-4 with TRBJ2-7; perhaps TRBD2 as D (5 bases). Looked up from germline, CDR1 is MRHNA and CDR2 is SNTAGT. This CDR3 is 13 amino acids long. The V end was cut by 4 bases, the J end by 4 bases, with 11 bases between. This CDR3 reads CASSVGLAYEQYF. Written as DNA, the CDR3 is TGTGCCAGCAGTGTCGGGCTAGCATACGAGCAGTACTTC.

This chain uses TRBV15 with TRBJ1-6; a weak D match, TRBD1 (6 bases). Trimming pared 5 bases from V and 6 bases from J, leaving 8 bases between. Germline V gives CDR1 LNHNV, CDR2 YYDKDF (reference sequence). This CDR3 has 13 residues. DNA of the CDR3: TGTGCCACCAGCGGACAGACTAATTCACCCCTCCACTTT. This gives the protein CATSGQTNSPLHF.

The chain couples TRBV7-3 to TRBJ2-1, with 10 bases that match TRBD1. Germline CDR1 SGHTA, CDR2 FQGTGA. With V trimmed by 6 bases and J by 5 bases, 7 bases remained unmatched. The CDR3 extends over 15 amino acids. The CDR3 DNA reads as TGTGCCAGCAGGACGGGACAGGGGCAAAACAATGAGCAGTTCTTC. As protein: CASRTGQGQNNEQFF.

V is TRBV3-1 (or the pseudogene TRBV3-2) and J is TRBJ2-1; TRBD1 aligns across 7 bases. Germline assignment: CDR1 LGHDT and CDR2 YNNKEL (reference sequence). CDR3 length equals 14 residues. The V and J ends lost 4 bases and 15 bases, in that order; junction bases with no gene match: 15. CDR3 sequence (DNA): TGTGCCAGCAGCCCACACTCGGACAGGCTTTCTTTGTTCTTC. As protein: CASSPHSDRLSLFF.

This chain links TRBV28 with TRBJ2-7; 7 positions agree with TRBD2. From germline, CDR1 is MDHEN and CDR2 SYDVKM. V gave up 6 bases and J gave up 3 bases; unmatched junction bases: 5. This CDR3 is built from 13 residues. The CDR3 DNA reads TGTGCCAGCAGCGCTAGCGGTAACTACGAGCAGTACTTC. Residues: CASSASGNYEQYF. The whole variable domain, filled in from reference TRBV28 and TRBJ2-7, reads DVKVTQSSRYLVKRTGEKVFLECVQDMDHENMFWYRQDPGLGLRLIYFSYDVKMKEKGDIPEGYSVSREKKERFSLILESASTNQTSMYLCASSASGNYEQYFGPGTRLTVT.

Only one count was recorded for this clone. CDR3 sequence: CASRTGTGTNYGYTF. CDR3 DNA sequence: TGTGCCAGCAGAACCGGGACAGGGACTAACTATGGCTACACCTTC. The V gene is TRBV28, the J gene TRBJ1-2, with 9 bases matching TRBD1. The J segment lost 0 bases and the V segment lost 6 bases, leaving 5 bases of the junction unmatched. Per germline, CDR1 MDHEN and CDR2 SYDVKM. The CDR3 has 15 residues.

As for this clone: Other DNA sequences of this sample code for an identical CDR3. The genes are TRBV28 and TRBJ2-3; the D gene is possibly TRBD2 (6 bases). Germline loops: CDR1 MDHEN, CDR2 SYDVKM. The CDR3 loop spans 13 amino acids. Trimming left V 3 bases short and J 4 bases short, with 8 bases between. CDR3 DNA sequence: TGTGCCAGCAGTTTGGGGGGAGCAGATACGCAGTATTTT. It codes for CASSLGGADTQYF.

CDR3: CASSQDPGNEQFF. The DNA for the CDR3 is TGCGCCAGCAGCCAAGACCCAGGGAATGAGCAGTTCTTC. The J gene is TRBJ2-1, the V gene TRBV4-1, with a tentative D call TRBD1 (5 bases). V was trimmed by 0 bases and J by 7 bases, leaving 7 bases between them. Germline V gene sequence: CDR1 MGHRA, CDR2 YSYEKL. This CDR3 is built from 13 residues.

This clone was picked up a small number of times. The V gene is TRBV30, the J gene TRBJ2-1, with 8 bases that match TRBD2. The ends lost 3 bases at V and 3 bases at J; junction bases unmatched: 10. Looked up from germline, CDR1 is GTSNPN and CDR2 is SVGIG (reference sequence). CDR3 length: 16 residues. CDR3 bases: TGTGCCTGGAGCCCCGGGAGCGGGAGAAGCTACAATGAGCAGTTCTTC. This sequence encodes CAWSPGSGRSYNEQFF.

The chain recombines TRBV4-2 with TRBJ2-7, with TRBD2 matching over 9 bases. The CDR3 is 15 residues long. J lost 1 base, V lost 1 base, and 2 bases had no gene match. The V gene's germline CDR1 is LGHNA and CDR2 YNFKEQ. The CDR3, as DNA: TGTGCCAGCAGCCAAGGACTAGCGGATTCCTACGAGCAGTACTTC. As protein: CASSQGLADSYEQYF.

J is TRBJ1-1 and V is TRBV28; 7 nucleotides align to TRBD1. The CDR3 has 14 amino acids. Germline V lookup: CDR1 MDHEN, CDR2 SYDVKM. V was pared by 4 bases and J by 5 bases, with 7 bases of the junction left unmatched. The CDR3 nucleotides are TGTGCCAGCAGTTGGACAGGAACGGGGACTGAAGCTTTCTTT. This sequence encodes CASSWTGTGTEAFF.

V gene TRBV29-1 combines with J gene TRBJ2-3; D is perhaps TRBD2 (5 bases). Germline V gives CDR1 SQVTM, CDR2 ANQGSEA. CDR3 length: 12 amino acids. Trimming took 4 bases from V and 3 from J, leaving 8 bases between them. CDR3 nucleotides: TGCAGCGTTGGTGGCGGGACAGATACGCAGTATTTT. Translating gives CSVGGGTDTQYF.

The chain employs TRBV7-2 and TRBJ1-4; possibly TRBD1 for D (6 bases). Germline V gene lookup returns CDR1 SGHTA and CDR2 FQGNSA. The CDR3 loop spans 15 amino acids. Trimming removed 6 bases at V and 2 bases at J, with 13 bases between. The CDR3 here is CASRFRTATNEKLFF. The CDR3 DNA reads TGTGCCAGCAGATTCAGGACAGCTACTAATGAAAAACTGTTTTTT.

This clone was seen only once. The chain recombines TRBV11-3 with TRBJ2-1; 7 nucleotides align to TRBD2. V trimming: 0 bases; J trimming: 6 bases; junction bases outside the gene matches: 5. There are 15 residues in the CDR3. The V gene's germline CDR1 is SGHNT and CDR2 YENEEA. The CDR3 loop is CASSLDELASNEQFF. The CDR3 DNA reads TGTGCCAGCAGCTTAGATGAACTAGCGAGCAATGAGCAGTTCTTC.

V and J are TRBV28 and TRBJ1-6, with D perhaps TRBD1 (6 bases). Trimming took 7 bases from V and 5 from J, leaving 15 bases between them. The CDR3 runs 15 residues. Germline V lookup: CDR1 MDHEN, CDR2 SYDVKM. The CDR3 here is CASTTLEGDNSPLHF. The CDR3 DNA is TGTGCCAGCACCACCCTAGAGGGGGATAATTCACCCCTCCACTTT.

CDR3 DNA: TGTGCCAGCAGCTTCAAATCGACAGAAAACATTCAGTACTTC. The encoded protein is CASSFKSTENIQYF. The chain uses TRBV5-4 and TRBJ2-4, with D possibly being TRBD1 (5 bases). CDR1 is SGHNT, CDR2 YYREEE, per germline (reference sequence). With 2 bases removed from V and 5 bases from J, the gap between germline ends came to 11 bases. This CDR3 is 14 amino acids long.

CDR3 in amino acids: CASSTLGRDRVHEQYF. For the CDR3, the DNA is TGTGCCAGCAGTACCCTAGGTAGGGACAGGGTCCACGAGCAGTACTTC. The chain carries TRBV27 and TRBJ2-7, with TRBD1 identical over 9 bases. CDR1 is MNHEY and CDR2 is SMNVEV in the germline V gene (reference sequence). The CDR3 totals 16 residues. V lost 5 bases, J lost 5 bases, and 13 bases stayed unmatched.

The V and J genes are TRBV6-1 and TRBJ1-1, with unresolved D. This CDR3 spans 14 amino acids. Trimming took off 2 bases at V and 6 bases at J, with 13 bases between the two ends. Per the germline V gene, CDR1 is MNHNS and CDR2 is SASEGT. The CDR3: CASSEMGQSPEAFF. CDR3 bases: TGTGCCAGCAGTGAAATGGGCCAGTCCCCTGAAGCTTTCTTT.

The rearrangement links TRBV6-5 to TRBJ1-2, with TRBD1 as a possible D gene (5 bases). Germline V gives CDR1 MNHEY, CDR2 SVGAGI. The length of the CDR3 is 15 residues. V was pared by 6 bases and J by 0 bases, with 14 bases between. CDR3 amino acids: CASRNRQNTNYGYTF. The CDR3 coding sequence is TGTGCCAGCAGGAACAGACAGAATACTAACTATGGCTACACCTTC.

This clone was found a few times. The chain is built from TRBV6-5 and TRBJ1-1, with TRBD1 matching over 9 bases. The CDR3 extends over 15 amino acids. Trimming removed 2 bases from V and 4 bases from J; junction bases left unmatched: 5. The V gene's germline CDR1 is MNHEY and CDR2 SVGAGI. The DNA for the CDR3 is TGTGCCAGCAGTTACCTTACAGGGGGCTTCACTGAAGCTTTCTTT. Protein sequence: CASSYLTGGFTEAFF.

The V gene is TRBV4-3, the J gene TRBJ2-1; TRBD1 agrees at 8 bases. The CDR3 runs 16 residues. Germline CDR1 LGHNA, CDR2 YSLEER. J lost 4 bases, V lost 1 base, and 6 bases had no gene match. For the CDR3, the DNA is TGCGCCAGCAGCCAAGTATCCAGGGGGCTTTACAATGAGCAGTTCTTC. Protein: CASSQVSRGLYNEQFF.